A single sample is the source of the 7 T cell receptor beta chains below, sequenced in a study of T cells in Graves' hyperthyroidism and ophthalmopathy. TCR beta CDR3 region amplification was performed from RNA transcripts. The HTBI primer set was used in a first-round RT-PCR of the TCR CDR3. A single record per CDR3 protein comes from TCRdb applying MiXCR to the multiplex PCR reads. Here the sample spans about 380,000 distinct CDR3 sequences, roughly 12% being singletons. The sequenced sample consisted of blood. The receptors shown here come from a man between 25 and 39 years old with Graves' hyperthyroidism that later progressed to Graves' ophthalmopathy.

There are many counts of this clonotype. The V gene is TRBV3-1, the J gene TRBJ2-3; D is possibly TRBD1 or TRBD2 (5 bases each). V gave up 0 bases and J gave up 5 bases, with 9 bases separating them. The CDR3 has 14 residues. Germline V gene data show CDR1 as LGHDT and CDR2 as YNNKEL (reference sequence). For the CDR3, the DNA is TGTGCCAGCAGCCAAGATTGGGGGAAAGATACGCAGTATTTT. Residues: CASSQDWGKDTQYF.

A remark on this clonotype: This sequence may be a read error, since a much larger clone differs from it by one base. The chain employs TRBV12-3 or TRBV12-4 and TRBJ2-2; perhaps TRBD2 as D (7 bases). The CDR3 is made up of 16 amino acids. Trimming took 4 bases from V and 3 from J, leaving 15 bases between them. CDR3 nucleotides: TGTGCCAGCAGTTCCCCCGGGGGGCGAGACACCGGGGAGCTGTTTTTT. It specifies CASSSPGGRDTGELFF.

The sample holds a few counts of this clonotype. A junction boundary mismatches the germline segment, possibly from a read error. The chain joins TRBV7-9 to TRBJ2-7, with 10 bases aligning to TRBD1. This CDR3 is built from 15 residues. Germline lookup yields CDR1 SEHNR and CDR2 FQNEAQ (reference sequence). CDR3 amino acids: CASSFGDRGSHEQYF. CDR3 coding DNA: TGTGCCAGCAGCTTTGGGGACAGGGGCTCCCACGAGCAGTACTTC.

This clonotype was seen many times. J is TRBJ2-5 and V is TRBV29-1; D tentatively reads TRBD1 or TRBD2 (5 bases each). CDR3 length equals 14 residues. V was shortened by 6 bases and J by 2 bases, with 16 bases between the two germline ends. The germline V gene encodes CDR1 SQVTM and CDR2 ANQGSEA. This CDR3 is CSVSPGTTQETQYF. The CDR3 DNA is TGCAGCGTGTCCCCCGGGACCACACAAGAGACCCAGTACTTC.

This clonotype was counted ten times or more. This rearrangement joins TRBV3-1 to TRBJ1-2, with a weak D call TRBD1 (5 bases). Germline CDR1 and CDR2: LGHDT and YNNKEL (reference sequence). This CDR3 is 14 amino acids long. Between the trimmed V and J ends, which lost 3 bases and 4 bases, there was a span of 12 bases. CDR3 residues: CASSQPGPIYGYTF. The CDR3 region has the DNA TGTGCCAGCAGCCAGCCGGGACCGATCTATGGCTACACCTTC. Filled out from reference TRBV3-1 and TRBJ1-2, the complete variable domain reads DTAVSQTPKYLVTQMGNDKSIKCEQNLGHDTMYWYKQDSKKFLKIMFSYNNKELIINETVPNRFSPKSPDKAHLNLHINSLELGDSAVYFCASSQPGPIYGYTFGSGTRLTVV.

The sample holds many counts of this clonotype. The gene calls are TRBV20-1 and TRBJ1-1, with a possible D match to TRBD1 (5 bases). V shed 0 bases and J shed 8 bases, with 16 bases lying between them. The CDR3 spans 14 residues. Germline V CDR1 and CDR2: DFQATT, SNEGSKA (reference sequence). The CDR3 protein is CSARDPGTADEAFF. The CDR3 DNA follows: TGCAGTGCTAGAGATCCCGGGACGGCGGACGAAGCTTTCTTT.

This clonotype was seen repeatedly, ten times or more. The rearrangement uses TRBV27 and TRBJ2-2; perhaps D is TRBD1 or TRBD2 (6 bases each). Trimming left V 0 bases short and J 2 bases short, with 13 bases between. The CDR3 is 17 residues long. Germline V CDR1 and CDR2: MNHEY, SMNVEV (reference sequence). CDR3 bases: TGTGCCAGCAGTTTATCAATGGGGGGCGGAAACACCGGGGAGCTGTTTTTT. Its protein is CASSLSMGGGNTGELFF.